One sample yielded the 19 T cell receptor beta chains listed below, sequenced in a study of regulatory T cells in long-lasting Graves disease. Arm-PCR of CDR3 regions and iRepertoire HTBI primers were the basis on which TCR beta libraries were built. TCRdb fed the multiplex PCR reads into MiXCR, producing one record per CDR3 protein. The sample holds some 500,000 distinct CDR3 sequences, about 16% seen once. Time point denoted: newly diagnosed GD, antithyroid drugs for less than 3 months. TCR sequences were obtained from RNA taken from PBMCs. The sample was also linked to a second study, of T cells in Graves' hyperthyroidism and ophthalmopathy.

The material was peripheral blood mononuclear cells (PBMCs), obtained at new diagnosis, from a patient treated with antithyroid drugs. Every receptor here comes from a woman aged 40 to 65 with Graves disease.

As for this clonotype: One base away lies a much larger clone, so this may be a sequencing read error. The chain is built from TRBV7-9 and TRBJ2-7; 8 bases align to TRBD1. The CDR3 length is 16 residues. V trimming: 5 bases; J trimming: 5 bases; junction bases outside the gene matches: 14. Germline CDR1 SEHNR, CDR2 FQNEAQ (reference sequence). The CDR3 DNA reads as TGTGCCAGCAGCATCTCTTGGACAGGGTGTTTCGACGAGCAGTACTTC. Translating it yields CASSISWTGCFDEQYF.

This clonotype was found many times. This rearrangement joins TRBV12-3 or TRBV12-4 to TRBJ2-3; TRBD2 is a possible D gene (5 bases). The CDR3 loop spans 15 amino acids. The ends were cut back, 3 bases at V and 1 base at J, with 11 bases in the middle. CDR3 region: CASSFGLTGTDTQYF. DNA for the CDR3: TGTGCCAGCAGTTTTGGACTGACCGGCACAGATACGCAGTATTTT.

This chain joins TRBV20-1 and TRBJ2-7; 12 bases match TRBD2. Germline V lookup: CDR1 DFQATT, CDR2 SNEGSKA (reference sequence). The CDR3 is 15 residues long. The trim removed 4 bases at V and 4 bases at J, leaving 8 bases unmatched. The CDR3 DNA sequence: TGCAGTGCTAAAGTAACTAGCGGGGGGCGGTACGAGCAGTACTTC. Protein: CSAKVTSGGRYEQYF.

The rearrangement joins TRBV5-1 to TRBJ1-2; 10 bases fit TRBD1. The V and J ends lost 4 bases and 7 bases, in that order; junction bases with no gene match: 4. This CDR3 region has 13 residues. Germline CDR1 reads SGHRS; CDR2 reads YFSETQ. This chain's CDR3 is CASSEGQGFGYTF. The CDR3 DNA is TGCGCCAGCAGCGAGGGACAGGGGTTTGGCTACACCTTC.

There are a few counts of this clonotype. It may be a read error: a sequence one base away is much more abundant. This chain uses TRBV6-2 or TRBV6-3 with TRBJ2-1; maybe TRBD2 (6 bases). Judging by the DNA end, TRBJ2-5 fits better; the J call may be wrong. The CDR3 extends over 13 amino acids. CDR1 is MNHEY, CDR2 SVGEGT, per germline. The DNA of the CDR3 is TGTGCCAGCAGTGGTAGGCTGGGGGGGACCCAGTACTTC. Encoded protein: CASSGRLGGTQYF.

This chain uses TRBV5-5 with TRBJ1-1, with 9 positions matching TRBD1. This CDR3 has 14 residues. V was pared by 4 bases and J by 7 bases, with 8 bases of the junction left unmatched. Germline assignment: CDR1 SGHKS and CDR2 YYEKEE (reference sequence). The CDR3 protein is CASSPGQGLGEAFF. The CDR3 nucleotides read TGTGCCAGCAGCCCGGGACAGGGCTTGGGTGAAGCTTTCTTT.

This clonotype has at least ten counts. This chain joins TRBV12-3 or TRBV12-4 and TRBJ1-1; 8 bases agree with TRBD1. V trimming: 5 bases; J trimming: 7 bases; junction bases outside the gene matches: 9. This CDR3 has 14 residues. The CDR3 nucleotides are TGTGCCAGCAGTGGACAGGGTACCCCAGGTGAAGCTTTCTTT. Translation: CASSGQGTPGEAFF.

This rearrangement joins TRBV6-4 to TRBJ1-6; D possibly corresponds to TRBD1 (6 bases). CDR3 length: 15 residues. The germline V and J ends were trimmed by 2 bases and 7 bases, with 12 bases remaining between them. Germline CDR1 and CDR2: MRHNA and SNTAGT. Here the CDR3 DNA reads TGTGCCAGCAGTGACGGGGGGGCGCGGAATTCACCCCTCCACTTT. Its protein product is CASSDGGARNSPLHF.

The table lists this clonotype with a few counts. This chain joins TRBV5-1 and TRBJ2-3, with a tentative D call TRBD1 (6 bases). The V end was cut by 4 bases, the J end by 1 base, with 10 bases between. There are 14 residues in the CDR3. Germline values: CDR1 SGHRS, CDR2 YFSETQ. CDR3 in amino acids: CASSGGQGTDTQYF. The CDR3 DNA sequence: TGCGCCAGCAGCGGGGGCCAGGGCACAGATACGCAGTATTTT.

This clonotype was counted between two and nine times. The V and J genes are TRBV30 and TRBJ1-6; D possibly corresponds to TRBD1 (5 bases). V lost 3 bases and J lost 8, with 17 bases in between. The length of the CDR3 is 15 residues. Germline CDR1 GTSNPN, CDR2 SVGIG (reference sequence). The CDR3 region has the DNA TGTGCCTGGAGGCTGCAGGGAGCGCCTTATTCACCCCTCCACTTT. Protein: CAWRLQGAPYSPLHF.

This chain uses TRBV6-1 with TRBJ1-2; no clear D gene. The CDR3 length is 14 residues. Germline lookup yields CDR1 MNHNS and CDR2 SASEGT. The V gene lost 4 bases and the J gene lost 5 bases, with 14 bases spanning the gap. The CDR3 loop is CASSGGRETYGYTF. In DNA form, the CDR3 reads TGTGCCAGCAGTGGCGGACGGGAGACATATGGCTACACCTTC.

This clonotype was observed many times. The chain combines TRBV5-1 with TRBJ1-4, with unresolved D. The CDR3 spans 14 residues. Per the germline V gene, CDR1 is SGHRS and CDR2 is YFSETQ. The V end was cut by 0 bases, the J end by 10 bases, with 13 bases between. The CDR3 here is CASSLEAVSGKLFF. The CDR3 DNA follows: TGCGCCAGCAGCTTGGAGGCAGTCTCGGGAAAACTGTTTTTT.

This clonotype was found many times. The chain joins TRBV6-2 or TRBV6-3 to TRBJ2-3; 9 nucleotides agree with TRBD2. CDR3 length: 15 amino acids. The germline CDR1 and CDR2 sequences are MNHEY and SVGEGT. The trim removed 8 bases at V and 0 bases at J, leaving 6 bases unmatched. The DNA of the CDR3 is TGTGCCAGCGGGTCTAGCGGGGCTAGCACAGATACGCAGTATTTT. Translated: CASGSSGASTDTQYF.

The chain has TRBV12-3 or TRBV12-4 and TRBJ1-2; TRBD1 matches at 9 bases. After removal of 4 bases from V and 6 bases from J, the junction contained 6 bases not matched to a gene. This CDR3 comprises 14 residues. The chain's CDR3 is CASSYRDREDGYTF. The CDR3 DNA follows: TGTGCCAGCAGTTACCGGGACAGGGAGGATGGCTACACCTTC.

This clonotype was seen many times. The gene calls are TRBV2 and TRBJ1-1; D might be TRBD1 (6 bases). Looked up from germline, CDR1 is SNHLY and CDR2 is FYNNEI. Trimming shortened V by 10 bases and J by 0 bases, and 18 bases separated the two germline ends. This CDR3 spans 15 amino acids. The CDR3 sequence is CAIQGRISMNTEAFF. CDR3 nucleotide sequence: TGTGCCATCCAGGGGCGGATTTCGATGAACACTGAAGCTTTCTTT.

This clonotype was counted many times. This chain uses TRBV2 with TRBJ2-2; no definite D call. The CDR3 extends over 15 amino acids. Trimming pared 6 bases from V and 4 bases from J, leaving 15 bases between. Germline V gene data show CDR1 as SNHLY and CDR2 as FYNNEI. The CDR3 region is CASRPDQTGTGELFF. The CDR3 region has the DNA TGTGCCAGCAGGCCTGACCAGACTGGCACCGGGGAGCTGTTTTTT. The entire variable domain, with the rest obtained from reference TRBV2 and TRBJ2-2, is as follows: EPEVTQTPSHQVTQMGQEVILRCVPISNHLYFYWYRQILGQKVEFLVSFYNNEISEKSEIFDDQFSVERPDGSNFTLKIRSTKLEDSAMYFCASRPDQTGTGELFFGEGSRLTVL.

This clonotype showed up many times. The CDR3 nucleotides are TGTGCCAGCAGCTCACCAATTAGAGAGGGCACTGAAGCTTTCTTT. It yields the protein CASSSPIREGTEAFF. J is TRBJ1-1 and V is TRBV7-9; D ambiguous. Trimming removed 4 bases at V and 4 bases at J, with 16 bases between. The V gene's germline CDR1 is SEHNR and CDR2 FQNEAQ (reference sequence). This CDR3 is built from 15 residues. The full variable domain, in which reference TRBV7-9 and TRBJ1-1 provide the parts outside the CDR3, is DTGVSQNPRHKITKRGQNVTFRCDPISEHNRLYWYRQTLGQGPEFLTYFQNEAQLEKSRLLSDRFSAERPKGSFSTLEIQRTEQGDSAMYLCASSSPIREGTEAFFGQGTRLTVV.

This clonotype occurred many times. This chain uses TRBV5-5 with TRBJ1-1, with a weak D call TRBD1 (5 bases). Germline V lookup: CDR1 SGHKS, CDR2 YYEKEE (reference sequence). The CDR3 sequence is 14 residues long. V lost 0 bases to trimming and J lost 1 base, with 7 bases between them. The CDR3: CASSLVQANTEAFF. The CDR3 DNA sequence: TGTGCCAGCAGCTTGGTACAGGCGAACACTGAAGCTTTCTTT.

The chain employs TRBV6-1 and TRBJ2-7; D perhaps matches TRBD1 (5 bases). Germline CDR1 is MNHNS and CDR2 is SASEGT. The CDR3 is 15 amino acids. The V end lost 7 bases, the J end lost 0 bases, and 16 bases lay between the germline ends. CDR3 nucleotide sequence: TGTGCCAGCACTAATCAGGGCAGAAGCTCCTACGAGCAGTACTTC. Its translation: CASTNQGRSSYEQYF.